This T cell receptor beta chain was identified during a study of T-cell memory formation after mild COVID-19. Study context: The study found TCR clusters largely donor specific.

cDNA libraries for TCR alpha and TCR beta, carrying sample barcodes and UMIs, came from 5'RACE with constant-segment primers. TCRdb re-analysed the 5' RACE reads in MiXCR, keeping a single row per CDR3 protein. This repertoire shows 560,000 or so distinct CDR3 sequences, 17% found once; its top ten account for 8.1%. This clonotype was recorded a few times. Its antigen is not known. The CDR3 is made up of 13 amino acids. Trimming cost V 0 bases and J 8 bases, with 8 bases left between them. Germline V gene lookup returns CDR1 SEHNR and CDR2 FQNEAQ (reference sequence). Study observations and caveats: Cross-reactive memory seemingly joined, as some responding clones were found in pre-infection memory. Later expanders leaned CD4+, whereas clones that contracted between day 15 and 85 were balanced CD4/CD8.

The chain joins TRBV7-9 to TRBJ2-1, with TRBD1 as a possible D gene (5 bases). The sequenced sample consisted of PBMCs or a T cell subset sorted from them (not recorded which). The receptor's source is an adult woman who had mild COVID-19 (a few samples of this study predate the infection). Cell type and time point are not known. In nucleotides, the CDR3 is TGTGCCAGCAGCTTAGCGGGGCGGTATGAGCAGTTCTTC. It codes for CASSLAGRYEQFF. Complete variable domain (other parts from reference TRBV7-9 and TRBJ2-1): DTGVSQNPRHKITKRGQNVTFRCDPISEHNRLYWYRQTLGQGPEFLTYFQNEAQLEKSRLLSDRFSAERPKGSFSTLEIQRTEQGDSAMYLCASSLAGRYEQFFGPGTRLTVL.